This T cell receptor beta chain is from a study of CXCR3-negative and CXCR3-positive naive CD8 T cells. General observations from the study: Cryopreserved PBMCs had partly decreased CXCR3 expression; fresh PBMCs were used in most assays.

Looked up from germline, CDR1 is DFQATT and CDR2 is SNEGSKA (reference sequence). CDR3 length: 12 amino acids. With regard to this clonotype: Its antigen is undetermined.

It was by 5' RACE with UMI labels that the TRB cDNA libraries were prepared. TCRdb reworked the 5' RACE reads into one entry per CDR3 protein, no DNA. This sample's table has about 43,000 distinct CDR3 sequences. The receptor's source is a human donor in good health. Some clones in this sample may be carry-over from other donors' samples. The sequencing input was memory CD8+ T cells from blood. The chain uses TRBV20-1 and TRBJ2-1. The CDR3 loop is CSANSLRNEQFF.